Listed below are T cell receptor beta chains from one sample, sequenced in a study of CD8 T cells in ankylosing spondylitis. TCRdb analysed the 5' RACE reads with MiXCR anew, one entry per CDR3 protein. Found here are about 150,000 distinct CDR3 sequences, around a third of them singletons; the top ten hold about 6%. Sequenced input: synovial fluid, either unsorted or a sorted T cell fraction (not recorded which). The receptor source for this set is a male donor with ankylosing spondylitis. Both conserved end residues are part of each CDR3. The D gene is left open where the match is weak. Not all rows give a size; the values are once, few, many and, for expanded clones, a class.

clone size: once
V gene: TRBV7-9
J gene: TRBJ1-1
D gene: -
CDR3 DNA: TGTGCCAGCTGCCTCATCTCTGACACTGAAGCTTTCTTT
CDR3 protein: CASCLISDTEAFF

clone size: many
V gene: TRBV12-3/TRBV12-4
J gene: TRBJ2-5
D gene: -
CDR3 DNA: TGTGCCAGCAGTTTCGGGGGCGGGGAGACCCAGTACTTC
CDR3 protein: CASSFGGGETQYF

clone size: -
V gene: TRBV9
J gene: TRBJ2-4
D gene: -
CDR3 DNA: TGTGCCAGCAGCGTAGGGGCAGGCGATAGGAACATTCAGTACTTC
CDR3 protein: CASSVGAGDRNIQYF

clone size: -
V gene: TRBV7-2
J gene: TRBJ2-2
D gene: -
CDR3 DNA: TGTGCCAGCAGCTTAGAGCCCGAGCAAGCCGACACCGGGGAGCTGTTTTTT
CDR3 protein: CASSLEPEQADTGELFF

clone size: many
V gene: TRBV10-3
J gene: TRBJ2-5
D gene: -
CDR3 DNA: TGTGCCATCAGTATCGGACAGCAAGAGACCCAGTACTTC
CDR3 protein: CAISIGQQETQYF

clone size: -
V gene: TRBV12-3/TRBV12-4
J gene: TRBJ2-2
D gene: TRBD2
CDR3 DNA: TGTGCCAGCAGCGCTGTAGCGGGAGTCACCGGGGAGCTGTTTTTT
CDR3 protein: CASSAVAGVTGELFF

clone size: -
V gene: TRBV11-3
J gene: TRBJ1-1
D gene: -
CDR3 DNA: TGTGCCAGCACTAAAGGTGGGATGAACACGGAAGCTTTCTTT
CDR3 protein: CASTKGGMNTEAFF

clone size: -
V gene: TRBV11-2
J gene: TRBJ2-7
D gene: -
CDR3 DNA: TGTGCCAGCAGCTTAAAAGGAGCTTCATCCTACGAGCAGTACTTC
CDR3 protein: CASSLKGASSYEQYF

clone size: few
V gene: TRBV15
J gene: TRBJ2-7
D gene: -
CDR3 DNA: TGTGCCACCAGCAAAGGGACTGTCACTTCCTACGAGCAGTACTTC
CDR3 protein: CATSKGTVTSYEQYF

clone size: few
V gene: TRBV5-1
J gene: TRBJ2-1
D gene: TRBD2
CDR3 DNA: TGCGCCAGCAGCCCGACGGGGGGACTAGCGGGCCACAATGAGCAGTTCTTC
CDR3 protein: CASSPTGGLAGHNEQFF

clone size: -
V gene: TRBV7-3
J gene: TRBJ2-1
D gene: -
CDR3 DNA: TGTGCCAGCAGCTTGAACCAGGGGGGTGAGCAGTTCTTC
CDR3 protein: CASSLNQGGEQFF

clone size: many
V gene: TRBV27
J gene: TRBJ2-7
D gene: TRBD1
CDR3 DNA: TGTGCCAGCAGTCCAGGGACAGGGGGATTCTCCTACGAGCAGTACTTC
CDR3 protein: CASSPGTGGFSYEQYF

clone size: -
V gene: TRBV29-1
J gene: TRBJ1-2
D gene: -
CDR3 DNA: TGCAGCGGTGGACAAGACTATGGCTACACCTTC
CDR3 protein: CSGGQDYGYTF

clone size: -
V gene: TRBV28
J gene: TRBJ1-5
D gene: -
CDR3 DNA: TGTGCCAGCGGGGGCGGTAATCAGCCCCAGCATTTT
CDR3 protein: CASGGGNQPQHF

clone size: many
V gene: TRBV6-1
J gene: TRBJ1-4
D gene: -
CDR3 DNA: TGTGCCAGCAGTGCGAGGGGGGGTAATGAAAAACTGTTTTTT
CDR3 protein: CASSARGGNEKLFF

clone size: many
V gene: TRBV12-3/TRBV12-4
J gene: TRBJ2-3
D gene: -
CDR3 DNA: TGTGCCAGCAATCTAGATGGGGCCACAGATACGCAGTATTTT
CDR3 protein: CASNLDGATDTQYF

clone size: -
V gene: TRBV7-9
J gene: TRBJ1-1
D gene: -
CDR3 DNA: TGTGCCAGCAGCTTAGCATTCGAAGGGGCTGAAGCTTTCTTT
CDR3 protein: CASSLAFEGAEAFF

clone size: few
V gene: TRBV5-1
J gene: TRBJ2-5
D gene: -
CDR3 DNA: TGCGCCAGCAGCTTCGTAGGGGCGGGTGAGACCCAGTACTTC
CDR3 protein: CASSFVGAGETQYF

clone size: many
V gene: TRBV3-1
J gene: TRBJ2-1
D gene: TRBD2
CDR3 DNA: TGTGCCAGCAGCCAAAACGCTCTAGCGGGGGGGCCGGACGAGCAGTTCTTC
CDR3 protein: CASSQNALAGGPDEQFF

clone size: -
V gene: TRBV10-3
J gene: TRBJ2-7
D gene: TRBD2
CDR3 DNA: TGTGCCATCAACCAGCGGGGGGGAGACTACGAGCAGTACTTC
CDR3 protein: CAINQRGGDYEQYF

clone size: -
V gene: TRBV9
J gene: TRBJ2-1
D gene: -
CDR3 DNA: TGTGCCAGCAGCGTAGGGGACGAGTATGAGCAGTTCTTC
CDR3 protein: CASSVGDEYEQFF

clone size: -
V gene: TRBV7-2
J gene: TRBJ2-2
D gene: -
CDR3 DNA: TGTGCCAGCAGCCCCCGGGCAGCCAACACCGGGGAGCTGTTTTTT
CDR3 protein: CASSPRAANTGELFF

clone size: few
V gene: TRBV12-3/TRBV12-4
J gene: TRBJ1-2
D gene: -
CDR3 DNA: TGTGCCAGCAGTTTTCAGGGACCGGGTGGCTACACCTTC
CDR3 protein: CASSFQGPGGYTF

clone size: once
V gene: TRBV15
J gene: TRBJ2-2
D gene: TRBD2
CDR3 DNA: TGTGCCACCAGCAGGGGGGGGTTTCCTAACACCGGGGAGCTGTTTTTT
CDR3 protein: CATSRGGFPNTGELFF

clone size: few
V gene: TRBV5-1
J gene: TRBJ2-7
D gene: TRBD2
CDR3 DNA: TGCGCCAGCAGCTTAAACGGGGAGGGCTACGAGCAGTACTTC
CDR3 protein: CASSLNGEGYEQYF

clone size: many
V gene: TRBV19
J gene: TRBJ1-5
D gene: -
CDR3 DNA: TGTGCCAGTAGGGGGCTCAGCAATCAGCCCCAGCATTTT
CDR3 protein: CASRGLSNQPQHF

clone size: few
V gene: TRBV7-9
J gene: TRBJ2-1
D gene: TRBD2
CDR3 DNA: TGTGCCAGCAGCCGACTAGCGTTCACCTACAATGAGCAGTTCTTC
CDR3 protein: CASSRLAFTYNEQFF

clone size: -
V gene: TRBV20-1
J gene: TRBJ2-3
D gene: TRBD2
CDR3 DNA: TGCAGTGCTAACCGCCGGGACTATACCACAGATACGCAGTATTTT
CDR3 protein: CSANRRDYTTDTQYF

clone size: -
V gene: TRBV28
J gene: TRBJ2-1
D gene: TRBD2
CDR3 DNA: TGTGCCAGCAGTTGGGGGGGAGGGGCCAATGAGCAGTTCTTC
CDR3 protein: CASSWGGGANEQFF

clone size: few
V gene: TRBV6-6
J gene: TRBJ1-1
D gene: TRBD1
CDR3 DNA: TGTGCCAGCAGTGCCGGACAGGGTGATGGTGCTTTCTTT
CDR3 protein: CASSAGQGDGAFF

clone size: -
V gene: TRBV6-2/TRBV6-3
J gene: TRBJ2-1
D gene: -
CDR3 DNA: TGTGCCAGCAGTTTATACACCAATGAGCAGTTCTTC
CDR3 protein: CASSLYTNEQFF

clone size: -
V gene: TRBV6-1
J gene: TRBJ1-1
D gene: -
CDR3 DNA: TGTGCCAGCAGTGCCATGCGGAACACTGAAGCTTTCTTT
CDR3 protein: CASSAMRNTEAFF

clone size: -
V gene: TRBV5-1
J gene: TRBJ1-5
D gene: -
CDR3 DNA: TGCGCCAGCACCCCGGACGGAAATAGCAATCAGCCCCAGCATTTT
CDR3 protein: CASTPDGNSNQPQHF

clone size: few
V gene: TRBV7-9
J gene: TRBJ1-4
D gene: -
CDR3 DNA: TGTGCCAGCAGCCAGATACAGGGAGAGGGCGAAAAACTGTTTTTT
CDR3 protein: CASSQIQGEGEKLFF

clone size: few
V gene: TRBV7-8
J gene: TRBJ2-1
D gene: -
CDR3 DNA: TGTGCCAGCAGCTTAGGTGGCGGGCGCACCTACAATGAGCAGTTCTTC
CDR3 protein: CASSLGGGRTYNEQFF

clone size: few
V gene: TRBV7-9
J gene: TRBJ2-7
D gene: TRBD1
CDR3 DNA: TGTGCCAGCAGCTTACGGCCGGGACAGGGGGCCTACGAGCAGTACTTC
CDR3 protein: CASSLRPGQGAYEQYF

clone size: many
V gene: TRBV4-3
J gene: TRBJ2-1
D gene: -
CDR3 DNA: TGCGCCAGCAGCCACATAGGGCCGACCTACAATGAGCAGTTCTTC
CDR3 protein: CASSHIGPTYNEQFF

clone size: few
V gene: TRBV20-1
J gene: TRBJ2-2
D gene: -
CDR3 DNA: TGCAGTGCTTTTCCCATCGACAATTACAACACCGGGGAGCTGTTTTTT
CDR3 protein: CSAFPIDNYNTGELFF

clone size: -
V gene: TRBV12-3/TRBV12-4
J gene: TRBJ2-7
D gene: -
CDR3 DNA: TGTGCCAGCAGTTCTAGGGTAATGGGCTACGAGCAGTACTTC
CDR3 protein: CASSSRVMGYEQYF

clone size: -
V gene: TRBV2
J gene: TRBJ1-4
D gene: -
CDR3 DNA: TGTGCCAGCAGCGACAGAAGGTCAACTAATGAAAAACTGTTTTTT
CDR3 protein: CASSDRRSTNEKLFF

clone size: -
V gene: TRBV20-1
J gene: TRBJ2-1
D gene: TRBD2
CDR3 DNA: TGCAGTGCTAGAGACCCCGGGGTAGCGGGAGGACATGAGCAGTTCTTC
CDR3 protein: CSARDPGVAGGHEQFF

clone size: -
V gene: TRBV30
J gene: TRBJ1-2
D gene: -
CDR3 DNA: TGTGCCTGGAGTGTGGGGGGTACTAATGGCTACACCTTC
CDR3 protein: CAWSVGGTNGYTF

clone size: -
V gene: TRBV20-1
J gene: TRBJ2-7
D gene: TRBD2
CDR3 DNA: TGCAGTGCCCCGGGACTAGCGAGGTACGAGCAGTACTTC
CDR3 protein: CSAPGLARYEQYF

clone size: -
V gene: TRBV29-1
J gene: TRBJ2-3
D gene: TRBD2
CDR3 DNA: TGCAGCGTCCTTAGCGGGGGCACAGATACGCAGTATTTT
CDR3 protein: CSVLSGGTDTQYF

clone size: -
V gene: TRBV12-3/TRBV12-4
J gene: TRBJ2-1
D gene: -
CDR3 DNA: TGTGCCAGCAGCGCGGACGCGGGGTTGAACAATGAGCAGTTCTTC
CDR3 protein: CASSADAGLNNEQFF

clone size: -
V gene: TRBV7-4
J gene: TRBJ2-7
D gene: -
CDR3 DNA: TGTGCCAGCAGCTTTGTCACCGACTCCTACGAGCAGTACTTC
CDR3 protein: CASSFVTDSYEQYF

clone size: -
V gene: TRBV28
J gene: TRBJ1-2
D gene: TRBD1
CDR3 DNA: TGTGCCAGCAGCCCCGCCGGGACAGGGTATGGCTACACCTTC
CDR3 protein: CASSPAGTGYGYTF

clone size: -
V gene: TRBV15
J gene: TRBJ2-3
D gene: -
CDR3 DNA: TGTGCCACCAGCAAGTTCGGGGGCCGAGATACGCAGTATTTT
CDR3 protein: CATSKFGGRDTQYF

clone size: few
V gene: TRBV30
J gene: TRBJ2-1
D gene: TRBD2
CDR3 DNA: TGTGCCTGGGCCCCCAGCGGGGGGTTAAATGAGCAGTTCTTC
CDR3 protein: CAWAPSGGLNEQFF

clone size: many
V gene: TRBV12-5
J gene: TRBJ2-7
D gene: -
CDR3 DNA: TGTGCTAGTGGCCCGGACACAACCTACGAGCAGTACTTC
CDR3 protein: CASGPDTTYEQYF

clone size: many
V gene: TRBV4-3
J gene: TRBJ1-6
D gene: -
CDR3 DNA: TGCGCCAGCAGCCAAGACTCCGGGTTGACTTCACCCCTCCACTTT
CDR3 protein: CASSQDSGLTSPLHF

clone size: -
V gene: TRBV27
J gene: TRBJ1-5
D gene: -
CDR3 DNA: TGTGCCAGCTGGCGGGGACAAGCCAATCAGCCCCAGCATTTT
CDR3 protein: CASWRGQANQPQHF